The 29 T cell receptor beta chains reported below all come from one sample, sequenced in a study of T cells in Graves' hyperthyroidism and ophthalmopathy. RNA transcripts were the template for amplifying TCR beta CDR3 regions. TCR CDR3 underwent first-round RT-PCR with the HTBI primer set. In TCRdb, the multiplex PCR reads were re-called with MiXCR into one record per CDR3 protein. Of about 210,000 distinct CDR3 sequences listed, 17% are singletons. Sequenced input: blood. The receptors were gathered from a man between 50 and 59 years old with Graves' hyperthyroidism.

This clonotype was seen at least ten times. The chain links TRBV9 to TRBJ2-1; no definite D call. This CDR3 spans 13 amino acids. Germline V gives CDR1 SGDLS, CDR2 YYNGEE. V was pared by 0 bases and J by 4 bases, with 5 bases between. CDR3 sequence: CASSVAEYNEQFF. As DNA, the CDR3 is TGTGCCAGCAGCGTAGCCGAGTACAATGAGCAGTTCTTC.

This clonotype was recorded many times. CDR3 bases: TGTGCCAGCTCAAGGCCCGGGGAGCTGTTTTTT. It encodes CASSRPGELFF. V usage is TRBV18 and J usage is TRBJ2-2; unclear D gene. CDR1 and CDR2 from the germline V gene are KGHSH and LQKENI. The V end lost 5 bases, the J end lost 6 bases, and 4 bases lay between the germline ends. CDR3 length: 11 amino acids.

V is TRBV30 and J is TRBJ2-1; a weak D match, TRBD1 (6 bases). The CDR3 spans 13 residues. The V end was cut by 3 bases, the J end by 6 bases, with 12 bases between. Germline V gene data show CDR1 as GTSNPN and CDR2 as SVGIG (reference sequence). CDR3 in amino acids: CAWSHRVGNEQFF. CDR3 sequence (DNA): TGTGCCTGGAGCCACAGGGTCGGCAATGAGCAGTTCTTC.

As concerns this clonotype: A much bigger clone sits one base away, suggesting this may be a read error. The chain carries TRBV19 and TRBJ2-7; D gene unclear. CDR3 length equals 15 residues. Germline V gene lookup returns CDR1 LNHDA and CDR2 SQIVND (reference sequence). The CDR3: CVSSLLALTSYEQYF. The CDR3 DNA is TGTGTCAGTAGTCTTTTGGCATTGACTTCCTACGAGCAGTACTTC.

In this sample, this clonotype turned up many times. The CDR3 DNA sequence: TGTGCCAGCAGTCCCTACCCACTCCAAGAGACCCAGTACTTC. This gives the protein CASSPYPLQETQYF. The chain has TRBV6-1 and TRBJ2-5; D call uncertain. This CDR3 has 14 residues. The V gene lost 5 bases and the J gene lost 1 base, with 11 bases spanning the gap. CDR1 MNHNS and CDR2 SASEGT come from the germline V gene.

There are many counts of this clonotype. The CDR3 sequence: CASCTWTDDDTQYF. The CDR3, as DNA: TGTGCCAGTTGCACTTGGACCGATGACGATACGCAGTATTTT. The gene calls are TRBV2 and TRBJ2-3; D gene ambiguous. The V gene lost 9 bases and the J gene lost 6 bases, with 19 bases spanning the gap. The CDR3 length is 14 residues. Germline CDR1 reads SNHLY; CDR2 reads FYNNEI.

The chain couples TRBV5-1 to TRBJ1-1, with 10 bases identical to TRBD1. The CDR3 runs 16 residues. Germline V gene lookup returns CDR1 SGHRS and CDR2 YFSETQ. V shed 4 bases, J shed 1 base, and the junction held 7 bases outside the gene matches. As DNA, the CDR3 is TGCGCCAGCAGCCCCGGGACAGGGGTGGGGAACACTGAAGCTTTCTTT. This encodes CASSPGTGVGNTEAFF.

The chain carries TRBV6-6 and TRBJ2-7, with unresolved D. This CDR3 contains 14 residues. Germline V gene data show CDR1 as MNHNY and CDR2 as SVGAGI (reference sequence). V lost 0 bases and J 5 bases, leaving 11 bases between the germline ends. DNA of the CDR3: TGTGCCAGCAGTTACTCCGCAGACCTCGACGAGCAGTACTTC. Its translation is CASSYSADLDEQYF.

V is TRBV12-3 or TRBV12-4 and J is TRBJ1-2; 7 positions match TRBD1. Trimming cost V 5 bases and J 2 bases; bases outside gene matches: 5. This CDR3 has 14 residues. CDR3 in DNA: TGTGCCAGCAGTCCGACAGGGTCAAACTATGGCTACACCTTC. Translating gives CASSPTGSNYGYTF.

The chain has TRBV28 and TRBJ2-7; 10 positions match TRBD1. Unmatched junction bases numbered 3, after V lost 2 bases and J lost 2 bases. Germline lookup yields CDR1 MDHEN and CDR2 SYDVKM. This CDR3 has 15 amino acids. The chain's CDR3 is CASSLTGTGAYEQYF. The CDR3 DNA sequence: TGTGCCAGCAGTTTAACCGGGACAGGGGCCTACGAGCAGTACTTC. The full variable domain, completed using reference TRBV28 and TRBJ2-7, is DVKVTQSSRYLVKRTGEKVFLECVQDMDHENMFWYRQDPGLGLRLIYFSYDVKMKEKGDIPEGYSVSREKKERFSLILESASTNQTSMYLCASSLTGTGAYEQYFGPGTRLTVT.

The rearrangement joins TRBV20-1 to TRBJ1-2; D gene uncertain. The V end lost 0 bases, the J end lost 8 bases, and 13 bases lay between the germline ends. CDR3 length: 13 amino acids. Per germline, CDR1 DFQATT and CDR2 SNEGSKA (reference sequence). DNA for the CDR3: TGCAGTGCTAGAGATACCAGGCTGGAAGGCTACACCTTC. Amino acids: CSARDTRLEGYTF.

This clonotype occurred once. This sequence joins TRBV5-8 and TRBJ1-2; D might be TRBD1 (5 bases). V was shortened by 4 bases and J by 2 bases, with 12 bases between the two germline ends. Germline V gene sequence: CDR1 SGHTS, CDR2 YDEGEE. The CDR3 extends over 14 amino acids. The CDR3 DNA reads TGTGCCAGCAGCACGCTGACAGACAACTATGGCTACACCTTC. It specifies CASSTLTDNYGYTF.

This clonotype was found many times. The J gene is TRBJ1-1, the V gene TRBV24-1, with TRBD1 as a possible D gene (5 bases). V lost 10 bases, J lost 3 bases, and 20 bases lay in between. This CDR3 region has 15 residues. CDR1 and CDR2 from the germline V gene are KGHDR and SFDVKD. The CDR3 DNA sequence: TGTGCCACGGAACTAAGGACGGCGGGGGACACTGAAGCTTTCTTT. Translated: CATELRTAGDTEAFF.

The chain combines TRBV19 with TRBJ2-3; tentatively, D is TRBD2 (6 bases). The CDR3 has 17 amino acids. The germline gives CDR1 LNHDA, CDR2 SQIVND (reference sequence). Trimming pared 3 bases from V and 0 bases from J, leaving 16 bases between. CDR3 loop: CASSIGTPPSSTDTQYF. The CDR3 DNA is TGTGCCAGTAGTATTGGGACTCCCCCCTCTAGCACAGATACGCAGTATTTT. The whole variable domain, remainder taken from reference TRBV19 and TRBJ2-3, is DGGITQSPKYLFRKEGQNVTLSCEQNLNHDAMYWYRQDPGQGLRLIYYSQIVNDFQKGDIAEGYSVSREKKESFPLTVTSAQKNPTAFYLCASSIGTPPSSTDTQYFGPGTRLTVL.

This clonotype was seen at least ten times. The chain couples TRBV7-9 to TRBJ2-1; 9 bases are shared with TRBD2. The CDR3 sequence is 15 residues long. With 7 bases clipped from V and 5 bases from J, the junction kept 9 bases outside the gene matches. Germline CDR1 reads SEHNR; CDR2 reads FQNEAQ (reference sequence). The chain's CDR3 is CASKGGRANHNEQFF. DNA for the CDR3: TGTGCCAGCAAGGGCGGGAGGGCCAATCACAATGAGCAGTTCTTC.

There are a few counts of this clonotype. The rearrangement joins TRBV3-1 to TRBJ2-3; 7 bases are a match to TRBD2. V gave up 5 bases and J gave up 4 bases; unmatched junction bases: 9. CDR3 length: 15 amino acids. Germline CDR1 LGHDT, CDR2 YNNKEL (reference sequence). CDR3 in amino acids: CASSLAGVNADTQYF. CDR3 DNA: TGTGCCAGCAGCTTGGCGGGAGTCAATGCAGATACGCAGTATTTT.

This clonotype was observed at least ten times. This chain connects TRBV28 to TRBJ1-2; no clear D. With 6 bases removed from V and 3 bases from J, the gap between germline ends came to 8 bases. This CDR3 is 12 amino acids long. The germline CDR1 and CDR2 sequences are MDHEN and SYDVKM. Here the CDR3 DNA reads TGTGCCAGCAGCTTAGCGGACTATGGCTACACCTTC. Translation: CASSLADYGYTF.

This clonotype showed up just a few times. The chain combines TRBV3-1 with TRBJ2-7; D ambiguous. The CDR3 covers 13 residues. V was cut by 1 base and J by 8 bases, with 12 bases left in between. The germline gives CDR1 LGHDT, CDR2 YNNKEL (reference sequence). CDR3 in DNA: TGTGCCAGCAGCCAAGGGACGGAATCTAAGCAGTACTTC. Amino acid sequence: CASSQGTESKQYF.

This clonotype has at least ten counts. The V call is TRBV11-2, the J call TRBJ2-7; 7 bases agree with TRBD2. V dropped 0 bases and J dropped 3; count of bases not matched to a gene: 5. Germline V CDR1 and CDR2: SGHAT, FQNNGV. The CDR3 contains 15 residues. The CDR3 sequence is CASSLDRLADYEQYF. CDR3 bases: TGTGCCAGCAGCTTAGATAGACTAGCTGACTACGAGCAGTACTTC.

This clonotype was counted many times. This rearrangement joins TRBV5-1 to TRBJ2-3; 7 bases map to TRBD2. The CDR3 totals 15 residues. J gave up 0 bases and V 4 bases, and 5 bases lay outside the gene matches. Germline V gene lookup returns CDR1 SGHRS and CDR2 YFSETQ. The CDR3 sequence is CASSVLTSSTDTQYF. The CDR3 bases are TGCGCCAGCAGCGTACTGACTAGCAGCACAGATACGCAGTATTTT.

This clonotype was found a few times. The chain employs TRBV6-1 and TRBJ2-5; tentatively, D is TRBD1 (5 bases). The ends were cut back, 6 bases at V and 4 bases at J, with 18 bases in the middle. The CDR3 contains 15 residues. Germline CDR1 MNHNS, CDR2 SASEGT. The CDR3 DNA reads TGTGCCAGCAGCCAGGGATATCTTTACCGAGAGACCCAGTACTTC. Translation gives CASSQGYLYRETQYF.

This chain uses TRBV19 with TRBJ1-5; 9 bases agree with TRBD1. The CDR3 is 17 residues long. V trimming: 1 base; J trimming: 4 bases; junction bases outside the gene matches: 8. Germline lookup yields CDR1 LNHDA and CDR2 SQIVND (reference sequence). The CDR3 spells CASSIGSRTGVNQPQHF. The CDR3 DNA follows: TGTGCCAGTAGTATAGGGTCCAGGACAGGGGTAAATCAGCCCCAGCATTTT.

The V gene is TRBV28, the J gene TRBJ2-3, with 12 positions matching TRBD2. CDR3 size: 17 residues. The germline gives CDR1 MDHEN, CDR2 SYDVKM. After removal of 6 bases from V and 6 bases from J, the junction contained 13 bases not matched to a gene. CDR3 amino acids: CASSFQLTSGGRDTQYF. The CDR3 region has the DNA TGTGCCAGCAGCTTCCAATTGACTAGCGGGGGTAGGGATACGCAGTATTTT. Complete variable domain (other parts from reference TRBV28 and TRBJ2-3): DVKVTQSSRYLVKRTGEKVFLECVQDMDHENMFWYRQDPGLGLRLIYFSYDVKMKEKGDIPEGYSVSREKKERFSLILESASTNQTSMYLCASSFQLTSGGRDTQYFGPGTRLTVL.

This chain connects TRBV7-9 to TRBJ2-1, with 12 bases fitting TRBD2. Germline trimming cut 5 bases from V and 1 base from J; bases unmatched to any gene: 6. The germline CDR1 and CDR2 sequences are SEHNR and FQNEAQ (reference sequence). The length of the CDR3 is 17 residues. CDR3 amino acids: CASSPRGLAGSYNEQFF. CDR3 DNA: TGTGCCAGCAGCCCGCGGGGACTAGCGGGTTCCTACAATGAGCAGTTCTTC.

This clonotype was found many times. This rearrangement joins TRBV5-1 to TRBJ2-1, with 11 bases matching TRBD1. Looked up from germline, CDR1 is SGHRS and CDR2 is YFSETQ. CDR3 length: 16 residues. Losses at the gene ends were 1 base for V and 7 bases for J; bases not matched to a gene: 7. CDR3 protein: CASSLNRGTGGNEQFF. The DNA for the CDR3 is TGCGCCAGCAGCTTGAATAGAGGGACAGGGGGTAATGAGCAGTTCTTC.

This clonotype showed up many times. The CDR3: CASSWGTSSQLDEQYF. The CDR3, as DNA: TGTGCCAGCAGCTGGGGGACTAGCTCGCAATTGGACGAGCAGTACTTC. The V call is TRBV7-2, the J call TRBJ2-7; 9 bases are shared with TRBD2. Germline lookup yields CDR1 SGHTA and CDR2 FQGNSA. The CDR3 consists of 16 residues. J was trimmed by 5 bases and V by 4 bases; bases with no gene match: 12.

This clonotype was counted many times. CDR3 loop: CATRGLAGDNEQFF. CDR3 DNA: TGTGCCACTCGGGGACTAGCGGGAGACAATGAGCAGTTCTTC. V is TRBV28 and J is TRBJ2-1; TRBD2 matches 14 bases. The junction had 4 bases not matched to a gene; V was cut back by 10 bases and J by 5 bases. The CDR3 runs 14 residues. The germline gives CDR1 MDHEN, CDR2 SYDVKM.

The chain uses TRBV11-2 and TRBJ2-1, with D perhaps TRBD1 or TRBD2 (6 bases each). Germline CDR1 is SGHAT and CDR2 is FQNNGV. The V end was cut by 0 bases, the J end by 8 bases, with 8 bases between. The CDR3 sequence is 13 residues long. Written as DNA, the CDR3 is TGTGCCAGCAGCTTAGATCGGGGGCATGAGCAGTTCTTC. It encodes CASSLDRGHEQFF. Looking up the rest from reference TRBV11-2 and TRBJ2-1 gives the full variable domain: EAGVAQSPRYKIIEKRQSVAFWCNPISGHATLYWYQQILGQGPKLLIQFQNNGVVDDSQLPKDRFSAERLKGVDSTLKIQPAKLEDSAVYLCASSLDRGHEQFFGPGTRLTVL.

This clonotype was counted ten times or more. The chain has TRBV5-1 and TRBJ2-3, with 8 nucleotides matching TRBD2. The CDR3 consists of 15 residues. CDR1 SGHRS and CDR2 YFSETQ come from the germline V gene. Germline trimming cut 4 bases from V and 0 bases from J; bases unmatched to any gene: 4. This CDR3 reads CASSNPSGSTDTQYF. The CDR3 DNA follows: TGCGCCAGCAGCAACCCTAGCGGGAGCACAGATACGCAGTATTTT.